The 25 T cell receptor beta chains below all came from one sample that was sequenced in a study of T cells after yellow fever vaccination (dated by TCRdb to between 2018 and 2021). The treatment or condition label on this specimen signifies: live attenuated yellow fever vaccine strain. Libraries came from 5' RACE. The instrument given in TCRdb is Illumina HiSeq 2500. The public reads were quality trimmed at Q25 with fastp and then assembled into clones with MiXCR by TCRdb, keeping productive beta chains. Merged by CDR3 protein, the rows form single entries marked with the most common genes and DNA. The table for this sample lists some 560,000 distinct CDR3 sequences; 15% to 20% of them were counted only once. In total, the top ten clones hold 14% of the sample. This material consisted of PBMCs, taken 15 days after the yellow fever booster vaccination. The origin of the receptors is a man aged 30 to 39 who received the YFV17D yellow fever vaccine.

The chain couples TRBV18 to TRBJ1-1; D call uncertain. The CDR3 loop spans 16 amino acids. The germline V gene has CDR1 KGHSH and CDR2 LQKENI. V lost 2 bases, J lost 6 bases, and 19 bases lay in between. This chain's CDR3 is CASSPVLKRREAEAFF. CDR3 sequence (DNA): TGTGCCAGCTCACCAGTGTTGAAGAGGCGGGAGGCTGAAGCTTTCTTT.

The gene calls are TRBV20-1 and TRBJ2-3; 9 bases match TRBD2. With V trimmed by 6 bases and J by 3 bases, 10 bases remained unmatched. The CDR3 runs to 15 residues. The germline gives CDR1 DFQATT, CDR2 SNEGSKA (reference sequence). This chain's CDR3 is CSAQRGADLTDTQYF. CDR3 bases: TGCAGTGCGCAGCGGGGGGCCGATTTAACAGATACGCAGTATTTT.

This clonotype was seen ten or more times. CDR3 in amino acids: CSTRDRDNYGYTF. The CDR3 DNA reads as TGCAGTACCCGGGACAGGGATAACTATGGCTACACCTTC. V and J are TRBV20-1 and TRBJ1-2, with 9 bases aligning to TRBD1. This CDR3 is 13 amino acids long. V lost 8 bases and J lost 1; bases outside the gene matches: 5. Germline loops: CDR1 DFQATT, CDR2 SNEGSKA (reference sequence).

The gene calls are TRBV28 and TRBJ1-5, with D maybe TRBD1 (5 bases). Germline V gene lookup returns CDR1 MDHEN and CDR2 SYDVKM. The CDR3 is made up of 14 amino acids. V gave up 6 bases and J gave up 1 base, with 10 bases separating them. The CDR3 protein is CASRPGSSNQPQHF. As DNA, the CDR3 is TGTGCCAGCAGACCAGGGAGCAGCAATCAGCCCCAGCATTTT.

This chain uses TRBV7-9 with TRBJ2-6; D is perhaps TRBD1 (6 bases). This CDR3 is built from 15 residues. Germline V gene data show CDR1 as SEHNR and CDR2 as FQNEAQ (reference sequence). V shed 5 bases and J shed 4 bases, with 12 bases lying between them. The CDR3 sequence is CASSHHRAGANVLTF. For the CDR3, the DNA is TGTGCCAGCAGCCACCACAGGGCCGGGGCCAACGTCCTGACTTTC.

J is TRBJ2-3 and V is TRBV6-5; D possibly corresponds to TRBD2 (6 bases). The CDR3 totals 16 residues. Germline V gene sequence: CDR1 MNHEY, CDR2 SVGAGI. Between the trimmed V and J ends, which lost 0 bases and 3 bases, there was a span of 13 bases. The CDR3: CASSYSSGGPTDTQYF. In nucleotides, the CDR3 is TGTGCCAGCAGTTACTCCTCCGGGGGTCCAACAGATACGCAGTATTTT.

The genes are TRBV20-1 and TRBJ2-1; TRBD2 agrees at 10 bases. CDR3 length: 16 amino acids. The junction had 10 bases not matched to a gene; V was cut back by 6 bases and J by 2 bases. The germline CDR1 and CDR2 sequences are DFQATT and SNEGSKA (reference sequence). CDR3 sequence: CSAQSGGVEAYNEQFF. The CDR3 nucleotides are TGCAGTGCGCAGAGCGGGGGGGTGGAAGCCTACAATGAGCAGTTCTTC.

This rearrangement joins TRBV5-1 to TRBJ2-1, with D maybe TRBD2 (5 bases). Germline assignment: CDR1 SGHRS and CDR2 YFSETQ. V gave up 4 bases and J gave up 4 bases, with 18 bases separating them. CDR3 length: 16 amino acids. The CDR3 loop reads CASSPDSYKGYNEQFF. The CDR3 region has the DNA TGCGCCAGCAGCCCGGACTCCTACAAAGGTTACAATGAGCAGTTCTTC.

This clonotype occurred a few times. The V gene is TRBV29-1, the J gene TRBJ2-1; TRBD2 aligns across 11 bases. CDR1 and CDR2 (germline): SQVTM, ANQGSEA. There are 18 residues in the CDR3. V shed 2 bases and J 0 bases; nucleotides not matched to a gene: 9. CDR3 amino acids: CSVESSSGRSSSYNEQFF. Written as DNA, the CDR3 is TGCAGCGTTGAATCGTCTAGCGGGAGGAGCAGCTCCTACAATGAGCAGTTCTTC.

The chain links TRBV6-2 or TRBV6-3 to TRBJ2-2, with 8 bases identical to TRBD2. The germline V gene encodes CDR1 MNHEY and CDR2 SVGEGT. CDR3 length: 15 residues. The ends lost 5 bases at V and 3 bases at J; junction bases unmatched: 5. This CDR3 reads CASSATSGHTGELFF. The CDR3 nucleotides are TGTGCCAGCAGTGCAACTAGCGGTCACACCGGGGAGCTGTTTTTT.

The chain employs TRBV15 and TRBJ2-7; D not certain. This CDR3 contains 14 residues. The V gene's germline CDR1 is LNHNV and CDR2 YYDKDF (reference sequence). Trimming took off 3 bases at V and 3 bases at J, with 12 bases between the two ends. The CDR3 protein is CATSRDSLGYEQYF. In DNA, the CDR3 is TGTGCCACCAGCAGGGATTCCTTAGGCTACGAGCAGTACTTC.

The table lists this clonotype with a few counts. V usage is TRBV5-4 and J usage is TRBJ2-7, with D possibly called TRBD1 or TRBD2 (5 bases each). CDR1 SGHNT and CDR2 YYREEE come from the germline V gene (reference sequence). This CDR3 contains 11 residues. CDR3 DNA sequence: TGTGCCAGCAGCCTACTCGGGGACCTGGTGGTC. Protein: CASSLLGDLVV.

This clonotype has only a few counts. This CDR3 reads CASSHRDYAYNEQFF. For the CDR3, the DNA is TGCGCCAGCAGCCATCGGGACTACGCCTACAATGAGCAGTTCTTC. V gene TRBV5-1 combines with J gene TRBJ2-1; TRBD2 matches 7 bases. In germline, CDR1 is SGHRS, CDR2 YFSETQ. The CDR3 runs to 15 residues. V dropped 4 bases and J dropped 2; count of bases not matched to a gene: 6.

This clonotype was detected many times. The gene calls are TRBV15 and TRBJ2-3, with TRBD2 matching over 8 bases. This CDR3 is built from 16 residues. Germline V CDR1 and CDR2: LNHNV, YYDKDF (reference sequence). V gave up 1 base and J gave up 4 bases; unmatched junction bases: 7. The CDR3: CATSRVEREYPDTQYF. CDR3 DNA: TGTGCCACCAGCAGAGTGGAGCGGGAGTACCCAGATACGCAGTATTTT.

This clonotype came up a few times. The chain couples TRBV5-1 to TRBJ1-4; a possible D gene is TRBD1 (6 bases). The CDR3 extends over 16 amino acids. V was cut by 2 bases and J by 6 bases, with 17 bases left in between. Germline-derived CDR1 and CDR2 are SGHRS and YFSETQ. The CDR3 sequence: CASSLGSTGRDEKLFF. The CDR3 DNA sequence: TGCGCCAGCAGCTTAGGAAGTACAGGGCGGGATGAAAAACTGTTTTTT.

This clonotype was observed a handful of times. This chain joins TRBV5-1 and TRBJ2-3, with D unresolved. The CDR3 extends over 13 amino acids. CDR1 and CDR2 (germline): SGHRS, YFSETQ. V was pared by 4 bases and J by 8 bases, with 14 bases between. The CDR3 loop reads CASSPPLGGTQYF. The CDR3 DNA sequence: TGCGCCAGCAGCCCGCCCTTGGGCGGTACGCAGTATTTT.

The gene calls are TRBV7-2 and TRBJ1-1; D is possibly TRBD1 (6 bases). The V gene's germline CDR1 is SGHTA and CDR2 FQGNSA. The length of the CDR3 is 14 residues. Trimming removed 0 bases at V and 13 bases at J, with 18 bases between. The CDR3 nucleotides read TGTGCCAGCAGCTTAGCTGGCAGCGGACTACAGGGTTTCTTT. This gives the protein CASSLAGSGLQGFF.

The CDR3 protein is CASRNPGRQETQYF. The CDR3 bases are TGTGCCAGCAGAAACCCGGGACGCCAAGAGACCCAGTACTTC. The chain couples TRBV6-1 to TRBJ2-5; D possibly uses TRBD1 or TRBD2 (5 bases each). Germline V lookup: CDR1 MNHNS, CDR2 SASEGT. Trimming pared 6 bases from V and 1 base from J, leaving 12 bases between. The CDR3 runs 14 residues.

The sample holds one count of this clonotype. V is TRBV5-6 and J is TRBJ2-7; D unclear. The CDR3 spans 16 residues. CDR1 and CDR2 from the germline V gene are SGHDT and YYEEEE. Trimming cost V 3 bases and J 3 bases, with 19 bases left between them. This chain's CDR3 is CASSSLSTVHHYEQYF. In DNA, the CDR3 is TGTGCCAGCAGCTCCCTCTCCACGGTCCACCACTACGAGCAGTACTTC.

This clonotype was observed a handful of times. This chain links TRBV5-1 with TRBJ2-1; D not certain. The germline V and J ends were trimmed by 4 bases and 7 bases, with 15 bases remaining between them. Per germline, CDR1 SGHRS and CDR2 YFSETQ. The CDR3 runs to 14 residues. The CDR3 sequence: CASSQIESSNEQFF. Here the CDR3 DNA reads TGCGCCAGCAGCCAGATCGAATCGTCTAATGAGCAGTTCTTC.

The genes are TRBV5-1 and TRBJ2-7, with 8 positions matching TRBD1. Germline V lookup: CDR1 SGHRS, CDR2 YFSETQ. The length of the CDR3 is 16 residues. Trimming at V came to 1 base and at J to 3 bases, leaving 9 bases not matched to a gene. CDR3 residues: CASSLPSRTGYYEQYF. The CDR3 nucleotides are TGCGCCAGCAGCTTGCCATCGAGGACAGGGTACTACGAGCAGTACTTC.

V usage is TRBV6-2 or TRBV6-3 and J usage is TRBJ2-2, with D unresolved. The V and J ends lost 2 bases and 4 bases respectively, with 8 bases between them. Per germline, CDR1 MNHEY and CDR2 SVGEGT. The CDR3 is made up of 14 amino acids. CDR3 coding DNA: TGTGCCAGCAGTTACCTACTTCTCACCGGGGAGCTGTTTTTT. It is translated as CASSYLLLTGELFF.

CDR3 sequence reads: CATSRASGRYNEQFF. CDR3 DNA: TGTGCCACCAGCAGAGCTAGCGGGAGATACAATGAGCAGTTCTTC. The rearrangement links TRBV15 to TRBJ2-1; 10 nucleotides match TRBD2. Looked up from germline, CDR1 is LNHNV and CDR2 is YYDKDF (reference sequence). CDR3 length: 15 residues. J gave up 4 bases and V 1 base, and 1 base lay outside the gene matches.

The chain links TRBV9 to TRBJ2-1; 10 bases fit TRBD2. Germline-derived CDR1 and CDR2 are SGDLS and YYNGEE. The CDR3 runs to 15 residues. V dropped 6 bases and J dropped 7; count of bases not matched to a gene: 10. The CDR3 spells CASTQGSGRENEQFF. In DNA form, the CDR3 reads TGTGCCAGCACCCAAGGGAGCGGGAGGGAGAATGAGCAGTTCTTC.

The chain links TRBV28 to TRBJ2-7; D unresolved. Looked up from germline, CDR1 is MDHEN and CDR2 is SYDVKM. V was cut by 2 bases and J by 5 bases, with 19 bases left in between. This CDR3 has 16 amino acids. In nucleotides, the CDR3 is TGTGCCAGCAGTTTACTCGTCGGAAACAAAGGCAACGAGCAGTACTTC. It encodes CASSLLVGNKGNEQYF.